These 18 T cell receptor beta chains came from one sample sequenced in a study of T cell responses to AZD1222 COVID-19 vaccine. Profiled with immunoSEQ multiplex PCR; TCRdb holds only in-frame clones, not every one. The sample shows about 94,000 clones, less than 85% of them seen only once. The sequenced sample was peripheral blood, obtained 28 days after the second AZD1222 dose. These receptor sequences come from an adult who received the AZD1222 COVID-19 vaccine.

CDR3 bases: TGTGCCAGCAGCTGGGGACTAGGTGGCCTCGAGCAGTTCTTC. It encodes CASSWGLGGLEQFF. The rearrangement links TRBV7-2 to TRBJ2-1, with 8 bases that match TRBD2. Germline V gene sequence: CDR1 SGHTA, CDR2 FQGNSA. The CDR3 covers 14 residues. The ends lost 4 bases at V and 10 bases at J; junction bases unmatched: 9.

In DNA, the CDR3 is TGTGCCAGCAGCACAGGGGACGGACGCGGAAACACCATATATTTT. It yields the protein CASSTGDGRGNTIYF. This chain joins TRBV7-8 and TRBJ1-3; TRBD1 matches at 7 bases. V shed 5 bases, J shed 4 bases, and the junction held 8 bases outside the gene matches. CDR3 size: 15 residues. Germline loops: CDR1 SGHVS, CDR2 FQNEAQ.

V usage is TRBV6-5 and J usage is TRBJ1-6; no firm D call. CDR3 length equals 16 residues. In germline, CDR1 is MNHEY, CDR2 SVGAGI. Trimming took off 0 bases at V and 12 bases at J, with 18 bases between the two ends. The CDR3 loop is CASSYSTPTQLKPLHF. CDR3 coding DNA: TGTGCCAGCAGTTACTCAACGCCGACACAACTAAAACCCCTCCACTTT.

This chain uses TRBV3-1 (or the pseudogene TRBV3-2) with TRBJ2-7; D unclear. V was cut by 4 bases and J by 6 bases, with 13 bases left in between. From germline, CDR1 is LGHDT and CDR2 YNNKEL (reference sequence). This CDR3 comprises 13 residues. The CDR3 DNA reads TGTGCCAGCAGCCCGACTTGGGCCGGCGAGCAGTACTTC. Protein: CASSPTWAGEQYF.

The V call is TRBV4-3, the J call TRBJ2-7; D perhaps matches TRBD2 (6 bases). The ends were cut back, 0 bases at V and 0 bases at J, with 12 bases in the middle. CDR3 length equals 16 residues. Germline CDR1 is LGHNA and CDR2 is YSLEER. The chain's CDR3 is CASSQDPDGSSYEQYF. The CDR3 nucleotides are TGCGCCAGCAGCCAAGATCCGGACGGGAGCTCCTACGAGCAGTACTTC.

In DNA form, the CDR3 reads TGTGCCAGCAGTTATAATTCGGGACCTAGCTCCTACGAGCAGTACTTC. This translates into CASSYNSGPSSYEQYF. This rearrangement joins TRBV6-6 to TRBJ2-7; D possibly uses TRBD1 or TRBD2 (5 bases each). V lost 3 bases to trimming and J lost 0 bases, with 15 bases between them. The germline V gene encodes CDR1 MNHNY and CDR2 SVGAGI (reference sequence). This CDR3 spans 16 amino acids.

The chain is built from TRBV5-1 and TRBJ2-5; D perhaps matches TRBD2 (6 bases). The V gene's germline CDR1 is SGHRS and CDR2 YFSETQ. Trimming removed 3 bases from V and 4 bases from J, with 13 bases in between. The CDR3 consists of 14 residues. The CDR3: CASSSPRGGETQYF. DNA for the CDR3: TGCGCCAGCAGCTCCCCCCGGGGAGGAGAGACCCAGTACTTC. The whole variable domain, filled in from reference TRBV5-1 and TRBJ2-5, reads KAGVTQTPRYLIKTRGQQVTLSCSPISGHRSVSWYQQTPGQGLQFLFEYFSETQRNKGNFPGRFSGRQFSNSRSEMNVSTLELGDSALYLCASSSPRGGETQYFGPGTRLLVL.

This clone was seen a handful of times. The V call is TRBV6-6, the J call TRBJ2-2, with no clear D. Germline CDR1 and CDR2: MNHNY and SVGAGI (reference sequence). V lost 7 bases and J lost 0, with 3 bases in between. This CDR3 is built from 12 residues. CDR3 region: CASTPNTGELFF. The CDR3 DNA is TGTGCCAGCACTCCGAACACCGGGGAGCTGTTTTTT.

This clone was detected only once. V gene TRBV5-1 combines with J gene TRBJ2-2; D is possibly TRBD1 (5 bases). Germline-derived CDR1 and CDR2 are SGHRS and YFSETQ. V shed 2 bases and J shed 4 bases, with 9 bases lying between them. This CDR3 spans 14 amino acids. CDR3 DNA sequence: TGCGCCAGCAGCTTAACCCAGGGCACCGGGGAGCTGTTTTTT. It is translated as CASSLTQGTGELFF.

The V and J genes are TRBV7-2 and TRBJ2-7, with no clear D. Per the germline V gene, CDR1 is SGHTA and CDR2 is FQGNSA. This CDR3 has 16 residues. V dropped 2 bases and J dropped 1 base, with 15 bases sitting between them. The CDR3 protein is CASSLTGRPISYEQYF. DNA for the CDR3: TGTGCCAGCAGCTTAACGGGCAGACCTATTTCCTACGAGCAGTACTTC.

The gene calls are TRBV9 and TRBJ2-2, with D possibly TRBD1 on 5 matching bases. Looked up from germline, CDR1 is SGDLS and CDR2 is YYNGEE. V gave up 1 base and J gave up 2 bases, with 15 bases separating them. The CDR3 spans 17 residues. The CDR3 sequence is CASSVQPPGHNTGELFF. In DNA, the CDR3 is TGTGCCAGCAGCGTACAACCACCCGGACATAACACCGGGGAGCTGTTTTTT.

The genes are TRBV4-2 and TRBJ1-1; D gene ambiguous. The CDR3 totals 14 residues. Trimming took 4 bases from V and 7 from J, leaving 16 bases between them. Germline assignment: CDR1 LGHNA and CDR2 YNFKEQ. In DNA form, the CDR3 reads TGTGCCAGCAGCCGCTTCGGGGAAATCGGTGAAGCTTTCTTT. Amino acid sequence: CASSRFGEIGEAFF.

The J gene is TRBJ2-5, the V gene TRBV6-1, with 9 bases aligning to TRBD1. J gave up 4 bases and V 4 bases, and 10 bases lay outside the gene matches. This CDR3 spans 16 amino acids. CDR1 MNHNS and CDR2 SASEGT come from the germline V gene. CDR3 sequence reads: CASSAQGTGLAETQYF. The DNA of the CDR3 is TGTGCCAGCAGTGCCCAGGGGACAGGGTTAGCAGAGACCCAGTACTTC.

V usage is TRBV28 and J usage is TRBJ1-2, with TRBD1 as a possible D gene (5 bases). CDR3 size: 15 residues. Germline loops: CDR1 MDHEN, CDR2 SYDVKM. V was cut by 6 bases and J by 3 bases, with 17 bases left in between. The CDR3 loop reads CASSLPAGPHYGYTF. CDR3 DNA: TGTGCCAGCAGCCTCCCCGCGGGACCCCACTATGGCTACACCTTC.

This chain's CDR3 is CASSVEGGLAGGPYNEQFF. CDR3 sequence (DNA): TGTGCCAGCAGCGTAGAGGGCGGGCTAGCGGGGGGACCCTACAATGAGCAGTTCTTC. The chain couples TRBV9 to TRBJ2-1; 11 bases agree with TRBD2. This CDR3 is 19 amino acids long. The V gene's germline CDR1 is SGDLS and CDR2 YYNGEE. Trimming at V came to 0 bases and at J to 2 bases, leaving 10 bases not matched to a gene.

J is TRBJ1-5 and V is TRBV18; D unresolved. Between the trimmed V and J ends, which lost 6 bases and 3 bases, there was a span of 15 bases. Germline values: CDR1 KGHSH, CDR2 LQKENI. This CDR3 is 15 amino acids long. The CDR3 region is CASSSGLLLNQPQHF. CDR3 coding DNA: TGTGCCAGCTCGTCGGGCCTCCTTCTCAATCAGCCCCAGCATTTT.

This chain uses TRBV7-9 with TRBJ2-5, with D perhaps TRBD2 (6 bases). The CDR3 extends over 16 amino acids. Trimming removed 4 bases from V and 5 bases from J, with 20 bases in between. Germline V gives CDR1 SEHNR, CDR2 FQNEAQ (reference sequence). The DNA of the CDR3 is TGTGCCAGCAGCTCTCCCCCGCGCGGGACGGGGGAGACCCAGTACTTC. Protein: CASSSPPRGTGETQYF.

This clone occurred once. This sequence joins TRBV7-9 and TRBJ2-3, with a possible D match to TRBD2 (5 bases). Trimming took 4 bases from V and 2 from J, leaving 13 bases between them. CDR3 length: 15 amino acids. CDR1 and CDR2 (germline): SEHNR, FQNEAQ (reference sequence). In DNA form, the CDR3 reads TGTGCCAGCAGCTCGTCCAGCGGACCCACAGATACGCAGTATTTT. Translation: CASSSSSGPTDTQYF.